This T cell receptor (beta chain) derives from a study of blood T cell dynamics during melanoma immunotherapy. About the research overall: Patients with metastatic melanoma got pembrolizumab or nivolumab-ipilimumab as first-line care.

With 0 bases removed from V and 8 bases from J, the gap between germline ends came to 15 bases. CDR3 length: 15 residues. From germline, CDR1 is SGDLS and CDR2 YYNGEE. DNA loading was fixed at around 0.35 ug for all bulk PBMC samples. Only in-frame clones appear in the TCRdb table, and some are missing; sequencing was by immunoSEQ multiplex PCR. The repertoire has some 13,000 clones, about nine tenths of them found once; the top ten carry under 7%. The sample's time point: week 3, after first cycle of checkpoint inhibitor. Apart from a couple of fast progressors, RECIST 1.1 response was judged 12 weeks post-infusion. Prior systemic cancer therapy, immunosuppressant use and other active malignancies excluded patients.

This chain connects TRBV9 to TRBJ2-1; perhaps TRBD2 as D (6 bases). The material was blood, obtained from a patient treated with checkpoint blockade. The sequence was obtained from a human donor with melanoma. Here the CDR3 reads CASSVDPGVVYEQFF. The CDR3 DNA sequence: TGTGCCAGCAGCGTAGATCCGGGAGTGGTTTATGAGCAGTTCTTC.